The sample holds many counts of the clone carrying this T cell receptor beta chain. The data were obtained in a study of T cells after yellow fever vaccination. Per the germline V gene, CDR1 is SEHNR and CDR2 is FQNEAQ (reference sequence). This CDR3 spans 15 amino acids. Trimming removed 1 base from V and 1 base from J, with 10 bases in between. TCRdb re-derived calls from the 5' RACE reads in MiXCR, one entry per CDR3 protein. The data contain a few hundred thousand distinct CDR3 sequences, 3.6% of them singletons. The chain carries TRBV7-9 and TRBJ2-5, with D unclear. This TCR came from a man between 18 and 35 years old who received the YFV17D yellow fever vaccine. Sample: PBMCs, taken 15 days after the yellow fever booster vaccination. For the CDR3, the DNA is TGTGCCAGCAGCTTAGATGAGACATCCCAAGAGACCCAGTACTTC. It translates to CASSLDETSQETQYF.